The text below deals with one T cell receptor beta chain. Its specificity is not known. The CDR3 runs 16 residues. Germline-derived CDR1 and CDR2 are MGHRA and YSYEKL. Trimming removed 1 base from V and 5 bases from J, with 17 bases in between. The sample belongs to a study of T cells after posttransplantation cyclophosphamide. Study observations and caveats: Later blood repertoires were often dominated by clones from the donor CD8+ memory compartment.

The naive gate required viable CD3+CD4+ or CD3+CD8+ cells with CCR7+CD45RA+CD45RO-CD95-CD27+CD28+ phenotype. The data were produced by immunoSEQ multiplex PCR, yet TCRdb's version contains in-frame clones alone and is incomplete. Altogether just over 20,000 clones are present, over 95% being singletons, with the ten largest covering 0.15% to 0.2%. The genes are TRBV4-1 and TRBJ2-5; a possible D gene is TRBD1 (8 bases). Source material: naive CD4+ T cells sorted from PBMCs. This TCR derives from a man aged 40-49 years in good health, CMV-negative, and a related stem cell transplant donor. The CDR3 sequence is CASSQGADRGGETQYF. In DNA, the CDR3 is TGCGCCAGCAGCCAAGGGGCCGACAGGGGAGGGGAGACCCAGTACTTC.